This T cell receptor (beta chain) emerged from a study of blood T cells in healthy people across ages. This CDR3 spans 14 amino acids. Trimming pared 2 bases from V and 7 bases from J, leaving 14 bases between. Study-wide results and limits: Changes in expanded clonotypes were possibly confounded, as the CMV status of donors was unknown. Naive CD4+ cell counts and diversity both ran higher in long-lived than in aged donors. It was found that TCR beta diversity correlated strongly with the percentage of naive T cells.

Combining a sample-barcoded 5' primer with a J-beta primer mix, a second PCR ran for 7 to 11 cycles. TCRdb used MiXCR to reprocess the 5' RACE reads, holding one entry per CDR3 protein. The profile shows about 970,000 distinct CDR3 sequences, just over 50% of them singletons. This clonotype was detected only a few times. The antigen is unknown. Sequencing was carried out using blood. The chain recombines TRBV12-3 or TRBV12-4 with TRBJ2-5; D unclear. The TCR sequence derives from a woman in her sixties or seventies in good health. The CDR3 region has the DNA TGTGCCAGCAGTTTAAAGACACTGGATCCGACCCAGTACTTC. It codes for CASSLKTLDPTQYF.